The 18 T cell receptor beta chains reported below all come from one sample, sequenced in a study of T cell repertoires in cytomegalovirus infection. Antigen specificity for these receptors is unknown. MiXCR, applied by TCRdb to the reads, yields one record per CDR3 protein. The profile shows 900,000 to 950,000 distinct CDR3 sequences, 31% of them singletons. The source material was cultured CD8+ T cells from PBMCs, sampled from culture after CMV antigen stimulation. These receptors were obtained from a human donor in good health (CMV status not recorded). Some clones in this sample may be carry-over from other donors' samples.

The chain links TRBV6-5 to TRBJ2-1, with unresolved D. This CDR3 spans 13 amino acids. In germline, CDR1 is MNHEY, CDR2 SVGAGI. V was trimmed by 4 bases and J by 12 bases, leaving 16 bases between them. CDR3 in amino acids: CASSFTKASAQFF. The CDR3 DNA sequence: TGTGCCAGCAGTTTTACCAAGGCGTCTGCGCAGTTCTTC.

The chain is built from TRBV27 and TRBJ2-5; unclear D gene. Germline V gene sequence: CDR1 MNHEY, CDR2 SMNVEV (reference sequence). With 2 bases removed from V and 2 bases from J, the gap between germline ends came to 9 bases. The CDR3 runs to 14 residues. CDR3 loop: CASSLMLGQETQYF. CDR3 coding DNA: TGTGCCAGCAGTTTAATGTTAGGGCAAGAGACCCAGTACTTC.

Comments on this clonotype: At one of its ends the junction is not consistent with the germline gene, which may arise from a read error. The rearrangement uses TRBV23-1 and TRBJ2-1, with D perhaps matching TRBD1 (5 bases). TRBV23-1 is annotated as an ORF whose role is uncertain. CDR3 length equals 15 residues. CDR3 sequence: CASSPRATVHNEQSF. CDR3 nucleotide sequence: TGCGCCAGCTCCCCAAGGGCGACAGTACACAATGAGCAGTCCTTC.

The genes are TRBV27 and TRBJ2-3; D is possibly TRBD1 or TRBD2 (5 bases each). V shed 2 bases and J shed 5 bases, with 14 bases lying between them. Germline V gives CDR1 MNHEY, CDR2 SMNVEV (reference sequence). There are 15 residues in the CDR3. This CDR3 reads CASSLEGITVDTQYF. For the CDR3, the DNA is TGTGCCAGCAGTTTAGAGGGGATCACAGTAGATACGCAGTATTTT.

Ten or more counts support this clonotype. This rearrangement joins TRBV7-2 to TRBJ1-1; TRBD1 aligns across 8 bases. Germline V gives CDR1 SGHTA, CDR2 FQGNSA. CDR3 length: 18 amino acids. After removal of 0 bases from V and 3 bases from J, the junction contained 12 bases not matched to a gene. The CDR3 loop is CASSLALLGLQGDTEAFF. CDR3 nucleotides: TGTGCCAGCAGCTTAGCGCTTCTTGGTCTACAGGGGGACACTGAAGCTTTCTTT.

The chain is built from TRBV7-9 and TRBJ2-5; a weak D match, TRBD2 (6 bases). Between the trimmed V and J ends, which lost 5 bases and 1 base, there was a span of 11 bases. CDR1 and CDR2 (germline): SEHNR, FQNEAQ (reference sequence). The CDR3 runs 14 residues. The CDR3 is CASSIPGLQETQYF. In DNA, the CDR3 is TGTGCCAGCAGCATCCCGGGACTCCAAGAGACCCAGTACTTC.

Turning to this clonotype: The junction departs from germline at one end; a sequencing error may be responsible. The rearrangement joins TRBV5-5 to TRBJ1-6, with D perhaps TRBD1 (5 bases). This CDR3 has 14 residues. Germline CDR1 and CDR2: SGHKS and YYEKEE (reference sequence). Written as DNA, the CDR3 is TGTGCCAGCAGCTTGGCTCGGGGGAATTCACCCCCCCACTTT. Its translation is CASSLARGNSPPHF.

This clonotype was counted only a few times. The CDR3 DNA sequence: TGTGCCACCAGTGATTCCCTCGCCGGGACAGGGGGCTGGCAAGAGACCCAGTACTTC. It is translated as CATSDSLAGTGGWQETQYF. The chain combines TRBV24-1 with TRBJ2-5; 12 bases are shared with TRBD1. Germline V CDR1 and CDR2: KGHDR, SFDVKD. CDR3 length equals 19 residues. V shed 2 bases and J 2 bases; nucleotides not matched to a gene: 11.

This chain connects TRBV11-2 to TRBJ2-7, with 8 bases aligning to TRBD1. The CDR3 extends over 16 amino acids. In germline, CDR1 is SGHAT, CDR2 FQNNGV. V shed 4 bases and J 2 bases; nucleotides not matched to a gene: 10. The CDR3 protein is CASSSGADRETYEQYV. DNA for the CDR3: TGTGCCAGCAGCTCTGGTGCGGACAGGGAGACCTACGAGCAGTACGTC.

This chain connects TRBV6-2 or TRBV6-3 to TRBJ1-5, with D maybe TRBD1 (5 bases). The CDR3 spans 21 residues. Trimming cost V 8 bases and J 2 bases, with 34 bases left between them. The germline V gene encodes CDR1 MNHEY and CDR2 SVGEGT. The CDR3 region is CASGSEILGTSRGEGNQPQHF. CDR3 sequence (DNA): TGTGCCAGCGGAAGTGAGATCCTAGGGACCTCTAGGGGTGAGGGCAATCAGCCCCAGCATTTT.

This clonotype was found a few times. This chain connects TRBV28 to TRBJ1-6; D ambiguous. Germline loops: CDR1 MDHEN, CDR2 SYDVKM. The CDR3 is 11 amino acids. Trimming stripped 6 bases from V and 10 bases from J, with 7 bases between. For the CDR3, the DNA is TGTGCCAGCAGAAAGGTCTCACCCCTCCACTTT. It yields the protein CASRKVSPLHF.

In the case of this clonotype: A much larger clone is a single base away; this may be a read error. In DNA, the CDR3 is TGTGCCAGCAGCTATACCGGGACAGGGTCCGGGACCAACGTCCTGACTTTC. Its translation is CASSYTGTGSGTNVLTF. The chain joins TRBV7-6 to TRBJ2-6, with TRBD1 matching 9 bases. The CDR3 consists of 17 residues. Germline lookup yields CDR1 SGHVS and CDR2 FNYEAQ. V dropped 4 bases and J dropped 8; count of bases not matched to a gene: 12.

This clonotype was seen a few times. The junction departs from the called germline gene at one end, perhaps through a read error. Here the CDR3 reads CASSVSVGGNQPQHF. CDR3 nucleotides: TGTGCCAGCAGTGTATCCGTTGGAGGCAATCAGCCCCAGCATTTT. The V and J genes are TRBV27 and TRBJ1-5; no firm D call. Looked up from germline, CDR1 is MNHEY and CDR2 is SMNVEV (reference sequence). CDR3 size: 15 residues.

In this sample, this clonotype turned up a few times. CDR3 protein: CASSSPLARPSTDTQYF. DNA of the CDR3: TGTGCCAGCAGCTCTCCCCTAGCGAGACCTAGCACAGATACGCAGTATTTT. The rearrangement links TRBV5-5 to TRBJ2-3, with TRBD2 as a possible D gene (6 bases). V shed 3 bases and J shed 0 bases, with 17 bases lying between them. The CDR3 covers 17 residues. CDR1 is SGHKS, CDR2 YYEKEE, per germline (reference sequence).

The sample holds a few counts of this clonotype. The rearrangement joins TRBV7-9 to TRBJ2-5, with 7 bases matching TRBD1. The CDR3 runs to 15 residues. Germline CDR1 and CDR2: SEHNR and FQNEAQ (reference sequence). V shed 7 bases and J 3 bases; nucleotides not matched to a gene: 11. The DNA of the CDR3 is TGTGCCAGCACATCTTCCCGGGACAGCGAAGAGACCCAGTACTTC. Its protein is CASTSSRDSEETQYF.

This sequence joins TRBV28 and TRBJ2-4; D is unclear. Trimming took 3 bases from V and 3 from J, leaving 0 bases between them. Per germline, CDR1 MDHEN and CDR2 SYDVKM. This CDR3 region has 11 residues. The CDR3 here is CASSFKNIQYF. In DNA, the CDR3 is TGTGCCAGCAGTTTCAAAAACATTCAGTACTTC. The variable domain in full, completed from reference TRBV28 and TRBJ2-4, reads DVKVTQSSRYLVKRTGEKVFLECVQDMDHENMFWYRQDPGLGLRLIYFSYDVKMKEKGDIPEGYSVSREKKERFSLILESASTNQTSMYLCASSFKNIQYFGAGTRLSVL.

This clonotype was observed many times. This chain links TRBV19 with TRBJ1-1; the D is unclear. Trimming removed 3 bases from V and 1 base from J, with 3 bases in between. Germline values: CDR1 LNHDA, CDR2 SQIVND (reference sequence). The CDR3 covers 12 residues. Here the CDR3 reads CASSIGNTEAFF. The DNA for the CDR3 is TGTGCCAGTAGTATTGGGAACACTGAAGCTTTCTTT.

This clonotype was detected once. The CDR3 bases are TGTGCCAGCAGTATGACAGGGGGCATGTGGGACTATGGCTACACCTTC. Translated: CASSMTGGMWDYGYTF. The V gene is TRBV12-3 or TRBV12-4, the J gene TRBJ1-2; TRBD1 matches 10 bases. The V gene end was trimmed by 5 bases and the J gene end by 3 bases; junction bases not matched to a gene: 9. There are 16 residues in the CDR3.